The 10 T cell receptor beta chains in this list originate from one sample, sequenced in a study of T cells in Graves' hyperthyroidism and ophthalmopathy. The investigators amplified TCR beta CDR3 regions from RNA transcripts. Initially, a first-round RT-PCR of the TCR CDR3 employed the HTBI primer set. One entry per CDR3 protein, called by TCRdb with MiXCR from the multiplex PCR reads. Here the sample spans 700,000 to 850,000 distinct CDR3 sequences, 35% being singletons. The specimen was blood. These receptors originate from a woman between 35 and 50 years old with Graves' hyperthyroidism.

J is TRBJ2-5 and V is TRBV20-1; D remains unclear. Judging by the DNA end, TRBJ2-4 fits better; the J call may be wrong. CDR3 length equals 14 residues. The germline gives CDR1 DFQATT, CDR2 SNEGSKA (reference sequence). The CDR3 nucleotides read TGCAGTGCTAGGTACTTCCTAGCCAAAAACATTCAGTACTTC. Its translation is CSARYFLAKNIQYF.

V gene TRBV20-1 combines with J gene TRBJ1-4; the D gene is possibly TRBD1 (5 bases). The CDR3 totals 14 residues. The V gene's germline CDR1 is DFQATT and CDR2 SNEGSKA (reference sequence). The V and J ends lost 5 bases and 7 bases respectively, with 17 bases between them. Here the CDR3 DNA reads TGCAGTGCTTGGGGCCGGGCCGTAGGTGAAAAACTGTTTTTT. Translated, it gives CSAWGRAVGEKLFF.

The rearrangement joins TRBV4-3 to TRBJ1-4, with D possibly being TRBD1 (5 bases). V shed 1 base and J shed 8 bases, with 14 bases lying between them. The V gene's germline CDR1 is LGHNA and CDR2 YSLEER. CDR3 length: 15 residues. CDR3 nucleotides: TGCGCCAGCAGCCAAGTCGTCAGGGAAGGGGAAAAACTGTTTTTT. Its translation is CASSQVVREGEKLFF.

This clonotype has a handful of counts. The DNA for the CDR3 is TGTGCCAGCAGCTTAGGGTCGACAGGGCGAGCTTTCTTT. Amino acid sequence: CASSLGSTGRAFF. The chain joins TRBV7-9 to TRBJ1-1; 7 positions match TRBD1. CDR1 and CDR2 from the germline V gene are SEHNR and FQNEAQ (reference sequence). V dropped 1 base and J dropped 10; count of bases not matched to a gene: 6. The CDR3 has 13 residues.

The rearrangement joins TRBV29-1 to TRBJ1-2; D uncertain. The germline CDR1 and CDR2 sequences are SQVTM and ANQGSEA. The ends were cut back, 4 bases at V and 4 bases at J, with 16 bases in the middle. The CDR3 is 14 residues long. The DNA of the CDR3 is TGCAGCGTTGGTGTACAGAGTGAGGGCTATGGCTACACCTTC. This translates into CSVGVQSEGYGYTF.

This clonotype appeared many times. The chain employs TRBV28 and TRBJ1-1; 8 positions agree with TRBD1. The J segment lost 1 base and the V segment lost 2 bases, leaving 6 bases of the junction unmatched. CDR1 MDHEN and CDR2 SYDVKM come from the germline V gene. This CDR3 is 16 amino acids long. CDR3 in DNA: TGTGCCAGCAGTTTAATGCAGGGGGCAAGGAACACTGAAGCTTTCTTT. This encodes CASSLMQGARNTEAFF. The full variable domain, rest sourced from reference TRBV28 and TRBJ1-1, is DVKVTQSSRYLVKRTGEKVFLECVQDMDHENMFWYRQDPGLGLRLIYFSYDVKMKEKGDIPEGYSVSREKKERFSLILESASTNQTSMYLCASSLMQGARNTEAFFGQGTRLTVV.

In this sample, this clonotype turned up many times. The chain couples TRBV20-1 to TRBJ1-2; D unclear. CDR3 length equals 15 residues. Trimming took 2 bases from V and 1 from J, leaving 14 bases between them. Germline loops: CDR1 DFQATT, CDR2 SNEGSKA (reference sequence). CDR3 amino acids: CSARLHVGDNYGYTF. CDR3 sequence (DNA): TGCAGTGCTAGACTCCATGTTGGTGATAACTATGGCTACACCTTC.

This clonotype was seen many times. The rearrangement uses TRBV19 and TRBJ1-5, with D possibly matching TRBD1 (6 bases). The germline gives CDR1 LNHDA, CDR2 SQIVND (reference sequence). The CDR3 is 14 residues long. V lost 1 base and J lost 6, with 10 bases in between. The CDR3 DNA reads TGTGCCAGTAGTATAGGACAGGTGGGTCAGCCCCAGCATTTT. Its protein is CASSIGQVGQPQHF.

This clonotype was seen once. Compared with germline, one end of the junction differs, possibly owing to a read error. V is TRBV19 and J is TRBJ1-5; D call uncertain. In germline, CDR1 is LNHDA, CDR2 SQIVND (reference sequence). This CDR3 spans 14 amino acids. The CDR3 coding sequence is TGTGCCAATAGTATGGAGCCCTCGGATCAGCCCCAGCATTTT. Translation gives CANSMEPSDQPQHF.

The chain couples TRBV7-9 to TRBJ2-2; 7 positions match TRBD2. Germline CDR1 reads SEHNR; CDR2 reads FQNEAQ (reference sequence). This CDR3 comprises 14 residues. The J segment lost 8 bases and the V segment lost 6 bases, leaving 9 bases of the junction unmatched. The CDR3 is CASSGGESGGELFF. The CDR3 DNA follows: TGTGCCAGCAGTGGGGGGGAGTCCGGGGGGGAGCTGTTTTTT.